These 15 T cell receptor beta chains were all obtained from the same sample, sequenced in a study of shared T cell receptors in the human thymus. Measured with immunoSEQ multiplex PCR; TCRdb has only the in-frame clones, and not every one. The table records roughly 660,000 clones, roughly 90% of them present only once. The same sample was also used in a study of human thymus T cells.

Sequencing was performed on thymocytes. These receptors came from a boy under two years old with a congenital heart defect.

The chain combines TRBV19 with TRBJ1-1; D possibly corresponds to TRBD1 (6 bases). Trimming shortened V by 8 bases and J by 2 bases, and 15 bases separated the two germline ends. The CDR3 covers 14 residues. CDR1 is LNHDA and CDR2 is SQIVND in the germline V gene (reference sequence). The CDR3 coding sequence is TGTGCCAGTCCCAAAGGGGGTTCTAACACTGAAGCTTTCTTT. Protein sequence: CASPKGGSNTEAFF. The variable domain in full, with the rest retrieved from reference TRBV19 and TRBJ1-1, is DGGITQSPKYLFRKEGQNVTLSCEQNLNHDAMYWYRQDPGQGLRLIYYSQIVNDFQKGDIAEGYSVSREKKESFPLTVTSAQKNPTAFYLCASPKGGSNTEAFFGQGTRLTVV.

In its sample, this clone was seen once. The chain recombines TRBV5-1 with TRBJ2-1, with D maybe TRBD2 (5 bases). The CDR3 extends over 14 amino acids. Germline CDR1 is SGHRS and CDR2 is YFSETQ. Trimming pared 4 bases from V and 8 bases from J, leaving 16 bases between. CDR3: CASSPPGVWDEQFF. The CDR3 nucleotides are TGCGCCAGCAGCCCCCCCGGGGTTTGGGATGAGCAGTTCTTC.

The genes are TRBV11-3 and TRBJ2-1; the match to TRBD2 covers 7 bases. This CDR3 is built from 14 residues. Unmatched junction bases numbered 3, after V lost 5 bases and J lost 2 bases. Per the germline V gene, CDR1 is SGHNT and CDR2 is YENEEA. The CDR3 loop reads CASSPLAAYNEQFF. The DNA of the CDR3 is TGTGCCAGCAGCCCTCTAGCGGCCTACAATGAGCAGTTCTTC.

The chain is built from TRBV6-5 and TRBJ2-3; the match to TRBD2 covers 7 bases. Per germline, CDR1 MNHEY and CDR2 SVGAGI. The CDR3 has 15 amino acids. The ends lost 1 base at V and 4 bases at J; junction bases unmatched: 5. DNA of the CDR3: TGTGCCAGCAGTTACTTGCCGGGAGGCCCAGATACGCAGTATTTT. Its protein product is CASSYLPGGPDTQYF.

The rearrangement uses TRBV4-3 and TRBJ2-7; 8 bases line up with TRBD2. The V and J ends lost 0 bases and 5 bases, in that order; junction bases with no gene match: 9. This CDR3 region has 16 residues. The germline V gene encodes CDR1 LGHNA and CDR2 YSLEER. In DNA, the CDR3 is TGCGCCAGCAGCCAAGATCGAGCGGGAGAGGGCCACGAGCAGTACTTC. Translation: CASSQDRAGEGHEQYF.

V and J are TRBV4-1 and TRBJ2-2; D is perhaps TRBD1 (5 bases). The CDR3 length is 14 residues. In germline, CDR1 is MGHRA, CDR2 YSYEKL. Between the trimmed V and J ends, which lost 0 bases and 4 bases, there was a span of 6 bases. The CDR3 DNA reads as TGCGCCAGCAGCCAAGAAGGGGTCACCGGGGAGCTGTTTTTT. Its protein is CASSQEGVTGELFF.

The rearrangement joins TRBV5-1 to TRBJ2-3, with 10 bases matching TRBD1. The CDR3 loop spans 15 amino acids. With 4 bases clipped from V and 1 base from J, the junction kept 3 bases outside the gene matches. Germline V gene data show CDR1 as SGHRS and CDR2 as YFSETQ. CDR3 residues: CASSEGTGGTDTQYF. The CDR3 nucleotides read TGCGCCAGCAGCGAAGGGACAGGGGGCACAGATACGCAGTATTTT.

The V gene is TRBV15, the J gene TRBJ1-2, with 9 bases identical to TRBD1. Germline assignment: CDR1 LNHNV and CDR2 YYDKDF (reference sequence). J was trimmed by 4 bases and V by 3 bases; bases with no gene match: 9. The CDR3 has 16 amino acids. CDR3 coding DNA: TGTGCCACCAGCAGGGACAGGGGCATGGTTGGCTATGGCTACACCTTC. The encoded protein is CATSRDRGMVGYGYTF.

The chain is built from TRBV30 and TRBJ2-4, with D maybe TRBD2 (6 bases). Trimming cost V 4 bases and J 3 bases, with 13 bases left between them. The germline gives CDR1 GTSNPN, CDR2 SVGIG (reference sequence). The CDR3 is 14 residues long. The CDR3 DNA reads as TGTGCCTGGATCTTTCGGGGAGGCAAAAACATTCAGTACTTC. It is translated as CAWIFRGGKNIQYF.

This chain joins TRBV27 and TRBJ2-5, with 8 bases lining up with TRBD1. V lost 7 bases, J lost 5 bases, and 6 bases stayed unmatched. Germline V gene lookup returns CDR1 MNHEY and CDR2 SMNVEV (reference sequence). This CDR3 has 13 amino acids. CDR3 coding DNA: TGTGCCAGCACCACTGACAGGGGTGAGACCCAGTACTTC. The encoded protein is CASTTDRGETQYF.

The chain carries TRBV4-1 and TRBJ1-5; 7 bases are shared with TRBD1. Germline assignment: CDR1 MGHRA and CDR2 YSYEKL. Germline trimming cut 0 bases from V and 4 bases from J; bases unmatched to any gene: 12. The CDR3 is 18 amino acids. The CDR3 reads CASSQERDSGGKNQPQHF. The CDR3 DNA reads as TGCGCCAGCAGCCAAGAAAGGGACAGTGGGGGAAAGAATCAGCCCCAGCATTTT.

The chain couples TRBV18 to TRBJ2-7; TRBD1 agrees at 8 bases. With V trimmed by 5 bases and J by 0 bases, 15 bases remained unmatched. There are 18 residues in the CDR3. CDR1 and CDR2 (germline): KGHSH, LQKENI. In nucleotides, the CDR3 is TGTGCCAGCTCAACCACACGGACAGGGCCGAAGAGCTCCTACGAGCAGTACTTC. Its translation: CASSTTRTGPKSSYEQYF.

This clone was counted between two and nine times. The chain carries TRBV6-1 and TRBJ1-2; D is unclear. The CDR3 extends over 14 amino acids. Per the germline V gene, CDR1 is MNHNS and CDR2 is SASEGT. Trimming pared 7 bases from V and 4 bases from J, leaving 16 bases between. The CDR3, as DNA: TGTGCCAGCAAATTTGGAGCCTCTCGCTATGGCTACACCTTC. This encodes CASKFGASRYGYTF.

The chain combines TRBV6-1 with TRBJ1-2; no clear D. This CDR3 comprises 16 residues. Trimming shortened V by 2 bases and J by 0 bases, and 13 bases separated the two germline ends. Germline V CDR1 and CDR2: MNHNS, SASEGT. CDR3 protein: CASSELNTSANYGYTF. CDR3 coding DNA: TGTGCCAGCAGTGAATTGAACACATCCGCTAACTATGGCTACACCTTC.

This clone was seen just once. This chain joins TRBV2 and TRBJ2-5; perhaps TRBD1 as D (6 bases). The DNA end lines up better with TRBJ2-7; the J call may be wrong. CDR1 and CDR2 (germline): SNHLY, FYNNEI. This CDR3 has 18 amino acids. CDR3 in DNA: TGTGCCAGCAGGGAGGAGGACAGAAGACACCGCAGCTCCTACGAGCAGTACTTC. It encodes CASREEDRRHRSSYEQYF.